This T cell receptor beta chain was profiled in a study of T-cell memory formation after mild COVID-19. MiXCR was run by TCRdb on the 5' RACE reads, yielding one entry per CDR3 protein. Seen here are 100,000 to 150,000 distinct CDR3 sequences, roughly 6% observed once, and the top ten hold approximately 2.3%. At least ten counts were recorded for this clonotype. Its antigen is as yet unknown. The CDR3 consists of 18 residues. Trimming shortened V by 4 bases and J by 1 base, and 20 bases separated the two germline ends. CDR1 SEHNR and CDR2 FQNEAQ come from the germline V gene (reference sequence). Broader study findings: Day 15 to 85 contracting clones showed balanced CD4/CD8; later expanders leaned CD4+.

Material for sequencing was PBMCs or a T cell subset sorted from them (not recorded which). This receptor was taken from an adult woman who had mild COVID-19 (a few samples of this study predate the infection). Cell type and time point are not known. The chain combines TRBV7-9 with TRBJ2-4; a possible D gene is TRBD2 (6 bases). As DNA, the CDR3 is TGTGCCAGCAGCTCAAACCCCCAGACGGGAGTGGCCAAAAACATTCAGTACTTC. Protein sequence: CASSSNPQTGVAKNIQYF.